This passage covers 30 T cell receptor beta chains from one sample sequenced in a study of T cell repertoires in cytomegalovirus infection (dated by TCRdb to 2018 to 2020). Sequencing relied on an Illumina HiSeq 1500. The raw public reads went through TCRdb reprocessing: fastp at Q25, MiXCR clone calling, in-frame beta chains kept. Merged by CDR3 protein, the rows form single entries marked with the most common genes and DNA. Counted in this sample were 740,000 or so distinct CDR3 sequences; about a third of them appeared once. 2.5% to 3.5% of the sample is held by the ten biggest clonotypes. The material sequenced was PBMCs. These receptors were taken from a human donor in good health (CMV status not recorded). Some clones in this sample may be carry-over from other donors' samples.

The chain's CDR3 is CASTTGGFAKNIQYF. CDR3 nucleotides: TGTGCCAGCACTACAGGGGGGTTCGCCAAAAACATTCAGTACTTC. The J gene is TRBJ2-4, the V gene TRBV12-3 or TRBV12-4; 8 bases match TRBD1. With V trimmed by 7 bases and J by 1 base, 6 bases remained unmatched. CDR3 length: 15 residues.

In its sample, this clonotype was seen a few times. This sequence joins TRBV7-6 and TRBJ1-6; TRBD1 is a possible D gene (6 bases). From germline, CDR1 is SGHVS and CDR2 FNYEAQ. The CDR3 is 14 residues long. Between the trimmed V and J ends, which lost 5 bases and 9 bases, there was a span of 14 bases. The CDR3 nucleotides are TGTGCCAGCAGCGACGACAGGAGTGGTTCACCCCTCCACTTT. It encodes CASSDDRSGSPLHF.

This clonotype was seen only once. In nucleotides, the CDR3 is TGTGCCAGCAGCGGTACCAGACAGGGAGCAGATACGCAGTATTTT. Translating gives CASSGTRQGADTQYF. The V gene is TRBV5-4, the J gene TRBJ2-3, with 7 positions matching TRBD1. The length of the CDR3 is 15 residues. Germline V gene lookup returns CDR1 SGHNT and CDR2 YYREEE (reference sequence). V was clipped by 4 bases and J by 4 bases; unmatched bases: 9. Complete variable domain (other parts from reference TRBV5-4 and TRBJ2-3): ETGVTQSPTHLIKTRGQQVTLRCSSQSGHNTVSWYQQALGQGPQFIFQYYREEENGRGNFPPRFSGLQFPNYSSELNVNALELDDSALYLCASSGTRQGADTQYFGPGTRLTVL.

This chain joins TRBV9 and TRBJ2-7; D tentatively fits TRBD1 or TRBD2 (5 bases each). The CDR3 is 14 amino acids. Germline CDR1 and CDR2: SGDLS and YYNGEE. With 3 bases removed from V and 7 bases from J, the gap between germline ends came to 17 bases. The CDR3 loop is CASSDPGRPWEQYF. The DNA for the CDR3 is TGTGCCAGCAGCGACCCGGGACGGCCTTGGGAGCAGTACTTC.

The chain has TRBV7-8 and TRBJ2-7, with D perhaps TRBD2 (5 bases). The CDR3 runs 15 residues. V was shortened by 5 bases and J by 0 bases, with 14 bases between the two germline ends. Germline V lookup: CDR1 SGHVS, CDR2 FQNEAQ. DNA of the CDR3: TGTGCCAGCAGCCCCGGACTTACAAGCTCCTACGAGCAGTACTTC. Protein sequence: CASSPGLTSSYEQYF.

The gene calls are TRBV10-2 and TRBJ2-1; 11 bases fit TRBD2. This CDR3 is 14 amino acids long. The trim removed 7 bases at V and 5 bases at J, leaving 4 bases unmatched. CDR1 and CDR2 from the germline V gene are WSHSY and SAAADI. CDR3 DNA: TGCGCCAGCAATCCGGGACTAGCGGACAATGAGCAGTTCTTC. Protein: CASNPGLADNEQFF.

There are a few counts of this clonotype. CDR3 in DNA: TGTGCCAGTAGTCTTAGCGGGGGCCATCCCCCCCATGAGCAGTTCTTC. This codes for CASSLSGGHPPHEQFF. The rearrangement joins TRBV19 to TRBJ2-1; 9 bases agree with TRBD2. CDR3 length: 16 residues. V lost 5 bases to trimming and J lost 8 bases; unmatched junction nucleotides: 13. The germline V gene encodes CDR1 LNHDA and CDR2 SQIVND (reference sequence).

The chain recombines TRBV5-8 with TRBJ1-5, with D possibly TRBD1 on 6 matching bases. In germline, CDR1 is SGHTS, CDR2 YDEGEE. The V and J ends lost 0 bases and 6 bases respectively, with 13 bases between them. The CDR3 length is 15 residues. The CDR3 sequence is CASSLGNRVAQPQHF. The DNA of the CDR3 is TGTGCCAGCAGCTTGGGAAACAGGGTGGCTCAGCCCCAGCATTTT.

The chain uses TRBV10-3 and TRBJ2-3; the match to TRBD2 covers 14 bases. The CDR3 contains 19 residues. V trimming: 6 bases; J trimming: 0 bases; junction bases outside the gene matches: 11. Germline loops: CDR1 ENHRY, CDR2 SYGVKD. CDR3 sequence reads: CAISGDRGLAGGSTDTQYF. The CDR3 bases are TGTGCCATCAGCGGAGACAGAGGACTAGCGGGGGGTAGCACAGATACGCAGTATTTT.

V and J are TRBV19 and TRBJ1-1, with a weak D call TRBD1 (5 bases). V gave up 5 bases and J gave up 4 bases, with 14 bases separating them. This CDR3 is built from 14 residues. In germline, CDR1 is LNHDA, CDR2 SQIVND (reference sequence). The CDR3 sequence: CASSGSGGFTEAFF. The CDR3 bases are TGTGCCAGTAGTGGATCTGGGGGGTTCACTGAAGCTTTCTTT.

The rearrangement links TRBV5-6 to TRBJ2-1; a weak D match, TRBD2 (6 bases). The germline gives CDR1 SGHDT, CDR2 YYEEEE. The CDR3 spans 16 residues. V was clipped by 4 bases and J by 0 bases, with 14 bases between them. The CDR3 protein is CASSGPSAHSYNEQFF. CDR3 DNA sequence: TGTGCCAGCAGCGGTCCTAGCGCCCACTCCTACAATGAGCAGTTCTTC.

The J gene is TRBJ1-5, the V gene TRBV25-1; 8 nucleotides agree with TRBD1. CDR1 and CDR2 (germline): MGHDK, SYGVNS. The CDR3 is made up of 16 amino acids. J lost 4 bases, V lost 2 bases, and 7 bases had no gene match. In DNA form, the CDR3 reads TGTGCCAGCAGTGAAGAAGGACAGGGACTAAATCAGCCCCAGCATTTT. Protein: CASSEEGQGLNQPQHF.

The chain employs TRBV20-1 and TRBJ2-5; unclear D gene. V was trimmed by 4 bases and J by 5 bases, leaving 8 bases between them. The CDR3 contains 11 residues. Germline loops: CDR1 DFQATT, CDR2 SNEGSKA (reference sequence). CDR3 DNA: TGCAGTGCTACTTTCGGGGAGACCCAGTACTTC. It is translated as CSATFGETQYF.

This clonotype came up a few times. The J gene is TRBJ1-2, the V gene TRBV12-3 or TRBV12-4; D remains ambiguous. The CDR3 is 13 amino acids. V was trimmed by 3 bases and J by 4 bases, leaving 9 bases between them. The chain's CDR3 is CASSFWDSYGYTF. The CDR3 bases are TGTGCCAGCAGTTTCTGGGATTCCTATGGCTACACCTTC.

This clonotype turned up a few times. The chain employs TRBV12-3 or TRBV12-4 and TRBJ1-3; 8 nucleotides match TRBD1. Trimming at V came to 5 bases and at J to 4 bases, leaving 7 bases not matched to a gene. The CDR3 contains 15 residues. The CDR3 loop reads CASSQGTGGGNTIYF. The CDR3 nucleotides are TGTGCCAGCAGTCAGGGGACAGGAGGCGGAAACACCATATATTTT.

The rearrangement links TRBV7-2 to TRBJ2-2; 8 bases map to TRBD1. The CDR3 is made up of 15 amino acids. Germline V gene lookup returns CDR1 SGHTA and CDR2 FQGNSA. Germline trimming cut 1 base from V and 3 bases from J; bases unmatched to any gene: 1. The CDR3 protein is CASSLGTGYTGELFF. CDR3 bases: TGTGCCAGCAGCTTAGGGACAGGGTACACCGGGGAGCTGTTTTTT.

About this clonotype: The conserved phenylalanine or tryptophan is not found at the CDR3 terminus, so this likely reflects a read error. CDR3 in amino acids: CASIRGQSNEQFV. The CDR3 nucleotides read TGTGCCAGCATAAGGGGGCAGAGCAATGAGCAGTTCGTC. The V call is TRBV6-6, the J call TRBJ2-1; TRBD1 aligns across 7 bases. CDR1 is MNHNY, CDR2 SVGAGI, per germline (reference sequence). Trimming at V came to 7 bases and at J to 6 bases, leaving 6 bases not matched to a gene. The CDR3 totals 13 residues.

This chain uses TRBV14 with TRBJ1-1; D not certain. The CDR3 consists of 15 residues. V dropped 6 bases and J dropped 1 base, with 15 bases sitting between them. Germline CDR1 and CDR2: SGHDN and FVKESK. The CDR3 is CASSENKGKNTEAFF. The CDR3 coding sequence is TGTGCCAGCAGTGAAAACAAGGGTAAGAACACTGAAGCTTTCTTT.

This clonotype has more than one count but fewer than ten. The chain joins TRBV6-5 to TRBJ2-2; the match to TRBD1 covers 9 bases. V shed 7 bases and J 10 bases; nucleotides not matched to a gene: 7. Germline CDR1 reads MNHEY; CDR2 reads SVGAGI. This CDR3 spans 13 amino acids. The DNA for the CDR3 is TGTGCCAGCAATAACAGGGGGCTCACGGAGCTGTTTTTT. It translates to CASNNRGLTELFF.

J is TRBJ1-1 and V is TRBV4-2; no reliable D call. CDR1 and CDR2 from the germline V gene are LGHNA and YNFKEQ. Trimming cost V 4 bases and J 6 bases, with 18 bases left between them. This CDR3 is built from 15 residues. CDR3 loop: CASSPLVGESAEAFF. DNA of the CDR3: TGTGCCAGCAGCCCGTTGGTCGGTGAGAGTGCTGAAGCTTTCTTT.

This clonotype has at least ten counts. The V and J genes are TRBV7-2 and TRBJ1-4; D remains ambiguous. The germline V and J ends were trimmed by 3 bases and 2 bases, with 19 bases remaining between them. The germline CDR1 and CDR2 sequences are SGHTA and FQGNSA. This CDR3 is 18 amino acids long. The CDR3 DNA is TGTGCCAGCAGCTTTTGGTCAGAAGCTTGGGCTACTAATGAAAAACTGTTTTTT. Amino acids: CASSFWSEAWATNEKLFF.

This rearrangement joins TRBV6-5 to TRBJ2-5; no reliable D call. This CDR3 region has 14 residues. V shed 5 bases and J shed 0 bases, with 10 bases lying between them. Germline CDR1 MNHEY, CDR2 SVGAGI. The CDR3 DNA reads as TGTGCCAGCAGTACTTATCAGTACCAAGAGACCCAGTACTTC. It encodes CASSTYQYQETQYF.

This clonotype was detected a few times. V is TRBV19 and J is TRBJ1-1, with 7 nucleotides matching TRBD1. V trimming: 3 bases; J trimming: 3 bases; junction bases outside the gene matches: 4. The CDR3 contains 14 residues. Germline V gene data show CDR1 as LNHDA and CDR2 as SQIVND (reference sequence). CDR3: CASSILDRDTEAFF. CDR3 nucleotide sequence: TGTGCCAGTAGTATCCTTGACAGGGACACTGAAGCTTTCTTT.

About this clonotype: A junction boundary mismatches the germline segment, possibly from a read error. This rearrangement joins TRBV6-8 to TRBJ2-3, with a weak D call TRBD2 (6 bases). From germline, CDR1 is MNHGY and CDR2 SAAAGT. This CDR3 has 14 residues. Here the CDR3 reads CASSAGGLSDTKYF. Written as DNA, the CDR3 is TGTGCCAGCAGTGCCGGGGGACTGTCAGATACGAAGTATTTT.

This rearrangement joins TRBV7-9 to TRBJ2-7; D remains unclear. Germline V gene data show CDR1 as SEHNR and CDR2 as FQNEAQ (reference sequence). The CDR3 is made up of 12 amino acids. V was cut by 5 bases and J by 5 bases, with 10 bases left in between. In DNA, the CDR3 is TGTGCCAGCAGCCTAAGTACCGACGAGCAGTACTTC. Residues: CASSLSTDEQYF.

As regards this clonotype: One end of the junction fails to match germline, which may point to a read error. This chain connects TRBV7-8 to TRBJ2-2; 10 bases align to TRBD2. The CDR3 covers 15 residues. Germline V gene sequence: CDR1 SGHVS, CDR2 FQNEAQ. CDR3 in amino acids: CASSLKRGGPGELCF. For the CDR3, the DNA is TGTGCCAGCAGCTTAAAGCGGGGGGGCCCCGGGGAGCTGTGTTTT.

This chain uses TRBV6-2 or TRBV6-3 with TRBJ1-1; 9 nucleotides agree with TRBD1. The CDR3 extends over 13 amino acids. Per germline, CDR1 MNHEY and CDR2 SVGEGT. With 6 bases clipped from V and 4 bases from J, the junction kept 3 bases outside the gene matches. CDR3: CASRLDRGTEAFF. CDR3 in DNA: TGTGCCAGCAGACTGGACAGGGGCACTGAAGCTTTCTTT.

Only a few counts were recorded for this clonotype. CDR3 sequence reads: CASRSNRGSTYEQYF. In DNA form, the CDR3 reads TGTGCCAGCAGATCAAACAGGGGGTCGACCTACGAGCAGTACTTC. This sequence joins TRBV27 and TRBJ2-7; TRBD1 matches at 8 bases. There are 15 residues in the CDR3. Germline V gene sequence: CDR1 MNHEY, CDR2 SMNVEV (reference sequence). The V and J ends lost 6 bases and 2 bases, in that order; junction bases with no gene match: 9.

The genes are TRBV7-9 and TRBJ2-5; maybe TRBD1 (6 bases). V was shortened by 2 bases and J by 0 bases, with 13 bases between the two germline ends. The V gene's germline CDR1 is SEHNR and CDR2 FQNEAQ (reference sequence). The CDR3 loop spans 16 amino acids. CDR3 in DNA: TGTGCCAGCAGCTTACTTGGGTGGACAGACCAAGAGACCCAGTACTTC. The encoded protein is CASSLLGWTDQETQYF.

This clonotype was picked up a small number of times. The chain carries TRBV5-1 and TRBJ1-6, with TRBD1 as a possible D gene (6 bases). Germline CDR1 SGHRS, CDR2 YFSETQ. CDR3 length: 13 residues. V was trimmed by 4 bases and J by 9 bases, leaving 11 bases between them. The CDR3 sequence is CASSEPGVSPLHF. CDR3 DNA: TGCGCCAGCAGCGAACCAGGGGTTTCACCCCTCCACTTT. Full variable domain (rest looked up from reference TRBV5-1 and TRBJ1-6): KAGVTQTPRYLIKTRGQQVTLSCSPISGHRSVSWYQQTPGQGLQFLFEYFSETQRNKGNFPGRFSGRQFSNSRSEMNVSTLELGDSALYLCASSEPGVSPLHFGNGTRLTVT.